This paragraph covers one T cell receptor (beta chain) sequence. Its antigen specificity is not known. The sample holds no much larger clone one base away, and base qualities are not on file. These data belong to a study of T cell responses to AZD1222 COVID-19 vaccine (dated by TCRdb to the early 2020s). Regarding the complete study: TCR sequencing was performed for more than 230 trial participants, of whom around 210 were given two doses of AZD1222 and approximately 26 were given two doses of MenACWY control vaccine. Trial participants were enrolled into age subgroups of 18-55, 56-69 and 70-plus years, which contained about 150, 27 and 61 TCR-sequenced participants, respectively.

The CDR3 regions of human TCRbeta chains were subjected to immunosequencing. The authors' analysis ran thus. TCRs in the repertoires were matched against a reference library of SARS-CoV-2-specific TCRs that had been generated with the MIRA antigen-specificity platform. Breadth meant the fraction of unique TCRs that were SARS-CoV-2-associated, whereas depth meant the fraction of total T cells that were SARS-CoV-2-associated. Using the MIRA data, every spike-specific TCR was mapped to the spike region that the TCR reacted to and assigned to either a CD4 or a CD8 class. Log10-transformed breadth and depth values were compared by one-way ANOVA with Sidak's multiple comparisons tests. Held by TCRdb, this immuneACCESS table contains in-frame sequences only and omits some clones. Under half of the omission traces to an unresolved V gene where checked; the cause of the rest is unknown. The V and J calls and the clone size are those of that table, but D and trimming were determined from the DNA. The sample data list some 110,000 clones, and around 89% of these were observed just once. The top ten clonotypes cover less than 8.5% of the sample.

The full study reports these points: A significant rise in spike-specific TCR breadth and depth was observed after two AZD1222 doses relative to day 0 and relative to MenACWY recipients. Reportedly, close to half of the unique spike-specific TCRs recognized epitopes lying outside the regions that are mutated in the B.1.351 and B.1.1.7 variants. The whole spike protein was spanned by vaccine-associated CD4 TCRs, and dominant responses were seen in regions 160-218 and 743-854. Because no day 14 peak-response samples were available, repertoires were characterized only after the peak T cell response. The 56-69-year group was small, and its depth increase did not reach significance, likely because of low power. Participants were mostly white British, with more females than males. The authors suggested clonal diversity may have been underestimated. Conclusions about previously exposed vaccinees are limited because only six or seven AZD1222 recipients were SARS-CoV-2 seropositive at baseline.

Taken with the paper, the label for time point translates to: about 28 days (+/-7) after the second vaccine dose. Because spike-specific TCR depth and breadth did not differ between the two schedules, AZD1222 recipients who got a second dose at roughly 4 weeks were pooled with those who got a second dose at roughly 12 weeks. Vaccinee samples were obtained from the UK trials COV001 and COV002, which included a single-blind randomized controlled phase 2/3 trial of AZD1222 (ChAdOx1 nCoV-19) in healthy adults. For TCRbeta chain sequencing, PBMC samples were collected from trial participants at day 0 and at day 28 after the second dose. The germline V gene gives CDR1 as KGHSH and CDR2 as LQKENI. For this chain, trimming is 2 bases at the V end and 4 bases at the J end, and the number of junction bases without a gene match is 6. The CDR3 starts with the cysteine, ends with the phenylalanine, and has 15 residues. Only CDR3 DNA remains: 45 bases, in frame from the first base.

The sequences come from peripheral blood, collected 28 days after the second AZD1222 dose. This sequence originates from an adult who received the AZD1222 COVID-19 vaccine. This chain is built from TRBV18 and TRBJ2-3; TRBD2 lines up with 7 middle nucleotides. The bases are TGTGCCAGCTCACCAGCGGGAGTTGCCCCAGATACGCAGTATTTT. This gives the protein CASSPAGVAPDTQYF. With the rest looked up from the reference TRBV18 and TRBJ2-3 genes rather than sequenced, the full variable domain is NAGVMQNPRHLVRRRGQEARLRCSPMKGHSHVYWYRQLPEEGLKFMVYLQKENIIDESGMPKERFSAEFPKEGPSILRIQQVVRGDSAAYFCASSPAGVAPDTQYFGPGTRLTVL.